This is a list of T cell receptor beta chains from one sample in a study of T-cell reconstitution after alpha-beta-depleted transplantation in children. TCRdb used MiXCR to reprocess the PCR reads, holding one entry per CDR3 protein. The sample has 300,000 to 350,000 distinct CDR3 sequences, approximately 23% seen once. This specimen was PBMCs, mostly from graft donor cells, taken 180 days after TCRalphabeta/CD19-depleted stem cell transplant. The receptors shown here come from a male patient between 10 and 17 years old who had a stem cell transplant for acute lymphoblastic leukemia, so the T cells may come from the graft donor. Each CDR3 is given with its conserved first and last residue. Fields, in order: V gene, CDR3 protein.

TRBV18 | CASSPIFLGRYNEQFF
TRBV27 | CASSLIRTGDEKLFF
TRBV20-1 | CSARGDPGFYEQYF
TRBV29-1 | CSAGDRQFYEQYF
TRBV6-5 | CASSYSSLAVSNEQFF
TRBV29-1 | CSGGSGVTDTQYF
TRBV6-1 | CASRPTGRSFTDTQYF
TRBV14 | CASSQVLQGFTGNTIYF
TRBV6-5 | CASSYARRSSGNTIYF
TRBV4-1 | CASSQATSGRYNEQFF
TRBV5-1 | CASSFDRGLGNEQFF
TRBV7-9 | CASSPRTAGTQYF
TRBV4-1 | CASSQDPRKTGTGGNEQFF
TRBV4-1 | CASSQEMRSEPQHF
TRBV7-3 | CASGHRGRESPLHF
TRBV5-1 | CASSLDPLVETQYF
TRBV3-1 | CASSQSSSGYNEQFF